This T cell receptor beta chain was obtained from a study of CD8 T cells in Susac syndrome. With 5 bases removed from V and 2 bases from J, the gap between germline ends came to 12 bases. The CDR3 runs 14 residues. Random hexamers were used to reverse transcribe the RNA input (about 0.45 to 1 ug). MiXCR, applied by TCRdb to the immunoSEQ multiplex PCR reads, yields one record per CDR3 protein. The table has roughly 190,000 distinct CDR3 sequences, approximately 94% seen once; the top ten hold 0.1%. The TCR sequence derives from a human donor in good health. Sequenced material: CD4+ T cells from PBMCs. The genes are TRBV12-3 or TRBV12-4 and TRBJ1-2; D uncertain. The CDR3 sequence: CASSPGVGNYGYTF. In DNA form, the CDR3 reads TGTGCCAGCAGTCCAGGAGTGGGGAACTATGGCTACACCTTC.